The source of this T cell receptor beta chain is a study of tumor-infiltrating lymphocytes in primary liver carcinoma. For the study at large: By surgical resection, the patients were treated for their primary liver carcinoma. Samples returned roughly 3.5 to 7.13 million productive TCRbeta reads each. Read depth did not differ significantly between tissue types.

The authors took blood RNA from unsorted whole blood and also extracted germline DNA. Around 3.7 milliliters of peripheral blood were gathered ahead of the operation. Study-level findings and limits: Pairs comparing tumor with adjacent tissue or blood overlapped less than pairs drawn from tumor regions.

TCR beta cDNA was reverse-transcribed from about 0.45 ug of total RNA. The reaction used a constant-region primer and ProtoScript II reverse transcriptase. ARM-PCR, slightly modified, supplied the TCR beta libraries through three nested multiplex PCR rounds. TRBV1-TRBV30 forward primers paired with a C-beta reverse primer drove the first two PCR rounds, ten to eleven cycles each. TCRdb re-called the multiplex PCR reads with MiXCR, one entry per CDR3 protein. This table has approximately 330,000 distinct CDR3 sequences, less than 65% appearing once. This clonotype was seen repeatedly, ten times or more. Antigen: not known. The germline V and J ends were trimmed by 0 bases and 6 bases, with 9 bases remaining between them. The CDR3 contains 13 residues.

The chain uses TRBV12-3 or TRBV12-4 and TRBJ2-7; tentative D call: TRBD2 (6 bases). This receptor was taken from a man aged 40-49 years with primary liver carcinoma and hepatitis B virus infection. Sequencing input: peripheral blood. CDR3 loop: CASSLALGGEQYF. The CDR3 bases are TGTGCCAGCAGTTTAGCGCTGGGGGGCGAGCAGTACTTC.